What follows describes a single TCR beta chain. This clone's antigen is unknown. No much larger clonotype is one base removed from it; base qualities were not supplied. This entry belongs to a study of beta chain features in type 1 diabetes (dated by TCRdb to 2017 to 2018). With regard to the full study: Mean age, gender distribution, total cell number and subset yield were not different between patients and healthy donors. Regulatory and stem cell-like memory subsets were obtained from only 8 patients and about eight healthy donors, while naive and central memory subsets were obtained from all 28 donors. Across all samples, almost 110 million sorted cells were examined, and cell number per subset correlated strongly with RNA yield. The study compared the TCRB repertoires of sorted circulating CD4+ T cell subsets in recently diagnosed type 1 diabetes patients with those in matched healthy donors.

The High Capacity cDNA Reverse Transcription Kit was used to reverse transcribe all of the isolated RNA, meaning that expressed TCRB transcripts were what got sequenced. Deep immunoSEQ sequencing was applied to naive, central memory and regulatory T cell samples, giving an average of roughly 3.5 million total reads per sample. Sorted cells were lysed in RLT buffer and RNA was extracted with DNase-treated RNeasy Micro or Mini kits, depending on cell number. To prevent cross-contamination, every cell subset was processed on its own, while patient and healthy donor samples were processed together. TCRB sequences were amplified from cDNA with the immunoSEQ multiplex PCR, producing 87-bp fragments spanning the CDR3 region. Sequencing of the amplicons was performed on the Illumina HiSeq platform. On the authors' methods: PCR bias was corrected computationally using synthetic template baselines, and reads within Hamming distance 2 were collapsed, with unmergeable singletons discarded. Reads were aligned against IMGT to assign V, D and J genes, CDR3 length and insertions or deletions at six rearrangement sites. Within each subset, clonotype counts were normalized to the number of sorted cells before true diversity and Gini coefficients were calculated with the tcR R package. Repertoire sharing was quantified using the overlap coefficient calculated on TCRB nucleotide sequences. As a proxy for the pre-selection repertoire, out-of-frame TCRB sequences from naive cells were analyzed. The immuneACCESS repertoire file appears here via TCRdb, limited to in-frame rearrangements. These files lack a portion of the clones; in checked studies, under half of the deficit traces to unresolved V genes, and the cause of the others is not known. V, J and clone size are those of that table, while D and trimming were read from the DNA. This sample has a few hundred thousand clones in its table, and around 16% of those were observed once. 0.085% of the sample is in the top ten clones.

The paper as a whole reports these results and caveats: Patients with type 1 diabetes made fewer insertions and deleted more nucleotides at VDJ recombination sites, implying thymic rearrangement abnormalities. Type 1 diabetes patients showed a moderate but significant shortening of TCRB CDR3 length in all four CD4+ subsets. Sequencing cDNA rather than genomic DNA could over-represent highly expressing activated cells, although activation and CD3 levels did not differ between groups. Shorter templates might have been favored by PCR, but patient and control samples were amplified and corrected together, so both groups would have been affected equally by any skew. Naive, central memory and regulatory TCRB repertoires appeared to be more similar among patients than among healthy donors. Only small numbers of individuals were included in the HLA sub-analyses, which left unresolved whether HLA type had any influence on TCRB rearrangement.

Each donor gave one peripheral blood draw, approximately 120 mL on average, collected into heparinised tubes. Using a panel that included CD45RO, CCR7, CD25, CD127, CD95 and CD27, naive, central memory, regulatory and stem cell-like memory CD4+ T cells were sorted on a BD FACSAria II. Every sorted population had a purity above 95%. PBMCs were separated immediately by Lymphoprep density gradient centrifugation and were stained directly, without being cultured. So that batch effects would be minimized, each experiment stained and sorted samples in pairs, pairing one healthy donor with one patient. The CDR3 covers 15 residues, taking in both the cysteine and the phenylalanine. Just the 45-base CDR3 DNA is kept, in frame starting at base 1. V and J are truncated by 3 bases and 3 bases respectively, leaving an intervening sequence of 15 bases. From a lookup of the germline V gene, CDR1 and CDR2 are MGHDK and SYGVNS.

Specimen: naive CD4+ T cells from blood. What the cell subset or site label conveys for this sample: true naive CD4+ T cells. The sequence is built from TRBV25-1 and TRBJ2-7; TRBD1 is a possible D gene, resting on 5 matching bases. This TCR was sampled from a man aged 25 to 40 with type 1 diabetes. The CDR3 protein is CASSDRKPGYYEQYF. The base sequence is TGTGCCAGCAGTGACAGAAAGCCAGGGTACTACGAGCAGTACTTC.